Shown below are 32 T cell receptor beta chains from a single sample sequenced in a study of cytomegalovirus exposure and HLA in healthy donors (dated by TCRdb to about 2017). The library was prepared using the immunoSEQ multiplex PCR assay. For the multiplex PCR, a mixture combining 60 forward primers for TCR Vbeta segments and 13 reverse primers for TCR Jbeta segments was used. The immuneACCESS repertoire file appears here via TCRdb, limited to in-frame rearrangements. These files lack a portion of the clones; in checked studies, under half of the deficit traces to unresolved V genes, and the cause of the others is not known. Across this sample there are around 130,000 clones, with 65% to 80% seen only once. The ten most abundant clones make up approximately 1.7% of the sample. Sequenced material: PBMCs. These TCRs come from a woman aged 40 to 50 in good health and CMV-seronegative.

The chain recombines TRBV29-1 with TRBJ2-3; weak D call: TRBD2 (6 bases). The CDR3 runs 14 residues. Germline CDR1 is SQVTM and CDR2 is ANQGSEA. V lost 5 bases to trimming and J lost 4 bases, with 16 bases between them. The CDR3 DNA follows: TGCAGCGTTCGGCGGACGGGAGTGGCAGATACGCAGTATTTT. Its protein is CSVRRTGVADTQYF.

The chain joins TRBV5-6 to TRBJ1-5; D perhaps matches TRBD1 (5 bases). V lost 4 bases and J lost 4, with 15 bases in between. Per germline, CDR1 SGHDT and CDR2 YYEEEE. The CDR3 loop spans 15 amino acids. The CDR3 region is CASSAPRGGNQPQHF. The CDR3, as DNA: TGTGCCAGCAGCGCTCCCCGGGGGGGGAATCAGCCCCAGCATTTT.

With regard to this clone: One junction end disagrees with the germline gene, perhaps due to a read error. This chain links TRBV30 with TRBJ2-6; D perhaps matches TRBD1 (5 bases). The CDR3 runs to 14 residues. Germline V gives CDR1 GTSNPN, CDR2 SVGIG (reference sequence). The CDR3 reads CACKVLSGANGLTF. The DNA for the CDR3 is TGTGCCTGTAAGGTCCTCTCTGGGGCCAACGGCCTGACTTTC.

Turning to this clone: Other nucleotide sequences in the sample specify the same CDR3. This sequence joins TRBV9 and TRBJ2-1, with 9 bases matching TRBD2. The CDR3 has 15 amino acids. CDR1 SGDLS and CDR2 YYNGEE come from the germline V gene. Trimming cost V 4 bases and J 1 base; bases outside gene matches: 3. The CDR3 coding sequence is TGTGCCAGCAGCCCGAGCGGGGGGTCCTACAATGAGCAGTTCTTC. Translating it yields CASSPSGGSYNEQFF.

This chain uses TRBV29-1 with TRBJ2-5; 7 bases are a match to TRBD1. The germline V gene has CDR1 SQVTM and CDR2 ANQGSEA. This CDR3 comprises 13 residues. Trimming took 7 bases from V and 5 from J; bases not matched to a gene: 10. For the CDR3, the DNA is TGCAGCGCCCGGGACAGCCTCCGGGAGACCCAGTACTTC. Translating gives CSARDSLRETQYF.

The chain is built from TRBV27 and TRBJ2-6, with TRBD2 as a possible D gene (5 bases). Germline CDR1 and CDR2: MNHEY and SMNVEV (reference sequence). The CDR3 runs 17 residues. V lost 8 bases and J 3 bases, leaving 20 bases between the germline ends. The DNA of the CDR3 is TGTGCCAGCGTGAAATCCGGGGAGAAAGGTGGGGCCAACGTCCTGACTTTC. Translation gives CASVKSGEKGGANVLTF.

The J gene is TRBJ2-7, the V gene TRBV28; a weak D match, TRBD2 (5 bases). This CDR3 region has 13 residues. Germline V gene data show CDR1 as MDHEN and CDR2 as SYDVKM. With 5 bases removed from V and 6 bases from J, the gap between germline ends came to 14 bases. CDR3 DNA sequence: TGTGCCAGCAGTACCCAGCCCACTAGCGAGCAGTACTTC. This encodes CASSTQPTSEQYF.

V usage is TRBV7-2 and J usage is TRBJ2-7; D might be TRBD1 (6 bases). The V gene's germline CDR1 is SGHTA and CDR2 FQGNSA. This CDR3 is built from 14 residues. The germline V and J ends were trimmed by 5 bases and 3 bases, with 14 bases remaining between them. The CDR3 DNA reads TGTGCCAGCAGCCAAACAGGGATGTTCTACGAGCAGTACTTC. Protein: CASSQTGMFYEQYF. Full variable domain (missing parts from reference TRBV7-2 and TRBJ2-7): GAGVSQSPSNKVTEKGKDVELRCDPISGHTALYWYRQSLGQGLEFLIYFQGNSAPDKSGLPSDRFSAERTGGSVSTLTIQRTQQEDSAVYLCASSQTGMFYEQYFGPGTRLTVT.

The V call is TRBV19, the J call TRBJ2-3; 10 bases map to TRBD2. V was clipped by 5 bases and J by 0 bases; unmatched bases: 14. CDR1 LNHDA and CDR2 SQIVND come from the germline V gene (reference sequence). The CDR3 runs 19 residues. CDR3 protein: CASSRIVRETSGSTDTQYF. DNA of the CDR3: TGTGCCAGTAGTCGTATTGTTAGGGAGACTAGCGGGAGCACAGATACGCAGTATTTT. The full variable domain, its missing parts supplied by reference TRBV19 and TRBJ2-3, is DGGITQSPKYLFRKEGQNVTLSCEQNLNHDAMYWYRQDPGQGLRLIYYSQIVNDFQKGDIAEGYSVSREKKESFPLTVTSAQKNPTAFYLCASSRIVRETSGSTDTQYFGPGTRLTVL.

V usage is TRBV19 and J usage is TRBJ2-5; D is uncertain. The DNA matches TRBJ2-7 better at its end, which makes the J call doubtful. The germline gives CDR1 LNHDA, CDR2 SQIVND (reference sequence). This CDR3 contains 14 residues. CDR3 region: CASRRRDSDYEQYF. The CDR3 bases are TGTGCCAGTAGAAGGCGCGACTCGGACTACGAGCAGTACTTC.

This clone was recorded a few times. A far larger clone is a single base away, which makes a read error likely. This rearrangement joins TRBV27 to TRBJ1-1, with D possibly TRBD1 on 6 matching bases. With 4 bases removed from V and 8 bases from J, the gap between germline ends came to 14 bases. Germline-derived CDR1 and CDR2 are MNHEY and SMNVEV (reference sequence). The CDR3 totals 13 residues. In DNA form, the CDR3 reads TGTGCCAGCAGTTACACGGCAGGGGAGGAAGCTTTCTTT. This translates into CASSYTAGEEAFF.

In its sample, this clone was seen once. The chain uses TRBV30 and TRBJ1-1; a possible D gene is TRBD1 (5 bases). From germline, CDR1 is GTSNPN and CDR2 SVGIG (reference sequence). V lost 4 bases and J 3 bases, leaving 9 bases between the germline ends. This CDR3 contains 12 residues. The CDR3 DNA reads TGTGCCTGGAAGAAGGGGTACACTGAAGCTTTCTTT. Protein product: CAWKKGYTEAFF.

This chain joins TRBV30 and TRBJ2-1; TRBD2 agrees at 12 bases. The trim removed 1 base at V and 12 bases at J, leaving 7 bases unmatched. CDR3 length: 14 amino acids. The germline V gene has CDR1 GTSNPN and CDR2 SVGIG (reference sequence). The CDR3 nucleotides are TGTGCCTGGAGTGGTCTAGCGGGAGGGGTCCCGCAGTTCTTC. It yields the protein CAWSGLAGGVPQFF.

This rearrangement joins TRBV4-2 to TRBJ2-2; 9 bases fit TRBD2. Per germline, CDR1 LGHNA and CDR2 YNFKEQ. Unmatched junction bases numbered 16, after V lost 4 bases and J lost 7 bases. CDR3 length: 18 residues. CDR3 DNA sequence: TGTGCCAGCAGCCCGGAGGCAGCGGGGGGCCGATTTGACGGGGAGCTGTTTTTT. This encodes CASSPEAAGGRFDGELFF.

The V gene is TRBV13, the J gene TRBJ2-1, with D hard to call. Germline assignment: CDR1 PRHDT and CDR2 FYEKMQ (reference sequence). Trimming took off 5 bases at V and 0 bases at J, with 11 bases between the two ends. The CDR3 extends over 15 amino acids. This CDR3 reads CASSGYWSSYNEQFF. CDR3 nucleotides: TGTGCCAGCAGCGGCTACTGGAGCTCCTACAATGAGCAGTTCTTC.

This chain connects TRBV7-6 to TRBJ2-3; the D gene is possibly TRBD2 (5 bases). CDR3 length equals 17 residues. Germline lookup yields CDR1 SGHVS and CDR2 FNYEAQ. V was cut by 3 bases and J by 0 bases, with 16 bases left in between. In nucleotides, the CDR3 is TGTGCCAGCAGCTTTTGGGCTAGCACCGCTAGCACAGATACGCAGTATTTT. Translating gives CASSFWASTASTDTQYF.

The V gene is TRBV27, the J gene TRBJ2-5; 10 nucleotides agree with TRBD1. The length of the CDR3 is 15 residues. V lost 3 bases and J lost 6; bases outside the gene matches: 7. From germline, CDR1 is MNHEY and CDR2 SMNVEV (reference sequence). CDR3 sequence reads: CASSFSRGQGQTQYF. The CDR3 nucleotides read TGTGCCAGCAGTTTTAGCAGGGGACAGGGGCAGACCCAGTACTTC.

The rearrangement links TRBV19 to TRBJ2-5; tentative D call: TRBD1 (6 bases). Trimming pared 5 bases from V and 2 bases from J, leaving 18 bases between. The CDR3 runs 16 residues. Germline loops: CDR1 LNHDA, CDR2 SQIVND (reference sequence). The CDR3 region has the DNA TGTGCCAGTAGTCCCTATCCCCAGGGGCGACAAGAGACCCAGTACTTC. This codes for CASSPYPQGRQETQYF. The variable domain in full, completed from reference TRBV19 and TRBJ2-5, reads DGGITQSPKYLFRKEGQNVTLSCEQNLNHDAMYWYRQDPGQGLRLIYYSQIVNDFQKGDIAEGYSVSREKKESFPLTVTSAQKNPTAFYLCASSPYPQGRQETQYFGPGTRLLVL.

V usage is TRBV9 and J usage is TRBJ2-7, with TRBD1 as a possible D gene (7 bases). There are 17 residues in the CDR3. From germline, CDR1 is SGDLS and CDR2 YYNGEE. The germline V and J ends were trimmed by 4 bases and 0 bases, with 20 bases remaining between them. The chain's CDR3 is CASSTRRGRRSSYEQYF. CDR3 sequence (DNA): TGTGCCAGCAGCACCCGGAGGGGGCGGAGGAGCTCCTACGAGCAGTACTTC.

The rearrangement joins TRBV19 to TRBJ2-4; weak D call: TRBD1 (6 bases). This CDR3 contains 15 residues. Germline lookup yields CDR1 LNHDA and CDR2 SQIVND (reference sequence). V lost 7 bases and J 2 bases, leaving 15 bases between the germline ends. CDR3 region: CASTMAGVTKNIQYF. CDR3 bases: TGTGCCAGTACCATGGCAGGGGTAACCAAAAACATTCAGTACTTC.

The rearrangement uses TRBV5-5 and TRBJ1-5; TRBD1 might be the D (6 bases). V shed 7 bases and J shed 0 bases, with 17 bases lying between them. The CDR3 is 16 residues long. Germline V gene data show CDR1 as SGHKS and CDR2 as YYEKEE (reference sequence). CDR3 sequence: CASGAGDDYSNQPQHF. CDR3 DNA sequence: TGTGCCAGCGGCGCAGGGGATGATTATAGCAATCAGCCCCAGCATTTT.

The chain joins TRBV7-3 to TRBJ2-7; D uncertain. CDR3 size: 13 residues. V lost 5 bases and J 3 bases, leaving 11 bases between the germline ends. Germline V CDR1 and CDR2: SGHTA, FQGTGA. The CDR3 spells CASSLNPGYEQYF. In DNA form, the CDR3 reads TGTGCCAGCAGCCTCAATCCAGGCTACGAGCAGTACTTC. Variable domain in full (rest from reference TRBV7-3 and TRBJ2-7): GAGVSQTPSNKVTEKGKYVELRCDPISGHTALYWYRQSLGQGPEFLIYFQGTGAADDSGLPNDRFFAVRPEGSVSTLKIQRTERGDSAVYLCASSLNPGYEQYFGPGTRLTVT.

The chain carries TRBV19 and TRBJ2-1; D is uncertain. With 4 bases removed from V and 4 bases from J, the gap between germline ends came to 8 bases. Germline V lookup: CDR1 LNHDA, CDR2 SQIVND (reference sequence). The CDR3 consists of 13 residues. The CDR3 nucleotides read TGTGCCAGTAGTAATGGCGGTTACAATGAGCAGTTCTTC. It yields the protein CASSNGGYNEQFF.

This chain joins TRBV5-4 and TRBJ2-3, with unresolved D. CDR1 is SGHNT and CDR2 is YYREEE in the germline V gene (reference sequence). V lost 0 bases and J 5 bases, leaving 7 bases between the germline ends. The CDR3 contains 13 residues. CDR3 sequence (DNA): TGTGCCAGCAGCTTGGAAGCTGGAGATACGCAGTATTTT. Translating gives CASSLEAGDTQYF.

This chain links TRBV6-6 with TRBJ1-1, with TRBD1 identical over 7 bases. Germline V gene lookup returns CDR1 MNHNY and CDR2 SVGAGI (reference sequence). With 6 bases clipped from V and 1 base from J, the junction kept 8 bases outside the gene matches. This CDR3 has 15 residues. The CDR3 loop is CASREPGQTNTEAFF. For the CDR3, the DNA is TGTGCCAGCAGGGAGCCGGGACAGACGAACACTGAAGCTTTCTTT.

V is TRBV29-1 and J is TRBJ2-4, with D unclear. Deletions cut 6 bases from V and 0 bases from J, with 12 bases between. This CDR3 region has 14 residues. Germline-derived CDR1 and CDR2 are SQVTM and ANQGSEA. The CDR3 nucleotides are TGCAGCGTGCGAGAAGCGCTAGCCAAAAACATTCAGTACTTC. Amino acids: CSVREALAKNIQYF.

This clone showed up just a few times. The gene calls are TRBV5-1 and TRBJ1-1, with D possibly TRBD1 on 5 matching bases. The germline gives CDR1 SGHRS, CDR2 YFSETQ. V was trimmed by 3 bases and J by 4 bases, leaving 16 bases between them. This CDR3 region has 15 residues. For the CDR3, the DNA is TGCGCCAGCAGCTCCCTGGGGTTCGGGGGCACTGAAGCTTTCTTT. Translating it yields CASSSLGFGGTEAFF.

A note on this clone: Germline and junction disagree at one end, which may indicate a read error. This chain uses TRBV6-5 with TRBJ2-7, with 8 bases identical to TRBD1. Germline CDR1 MNHEY, CDR2 SVGAGI. This CDR3 is 15 amino acids long. The CDR3 region is CAGSYSKAGGHEQYF. The CDR3 DNA follows: TGTGCCGGCAGTTACTCGAAGGCAGGGGGCCACGAGCAGTACTTC.

This chain connects TRBV19 to TRBJ1-2, with D possibly matching TRBD1 (5 bases). The germline V gene has CDR1 LNHDA and CDR2 SQIVND (reference sequence). This CDR3 has 15 residues. Deletions cut 3 bases from V and 0 bases from J, with 11 bases between. The CDR3 sequence is CASSIRARANYGYTF. The CDR3 DNA sequence: TGTGCCAGTAGTATCAGGGCACGAGCTAACTATGGCTACACCTTC. Combining the CDR3 with reference TRBV19 and TRBJ1-2 gives the whole variable domain DGGITQSPKYLFRKEGQNVTLSCEQNLNHDAMYWYRQDPGQGLRLIYYSQIVNDFQKGDIAEGYSVSREKKESFPLTVTSAQKNPTAFYLCASSIRARANYGYTFGSGTRLTVV.

The chain links TRBV5-8 to TRBJ1-2, with D possibly being TRBD1 (5 bases). Trimming stripped 0 bases from V and 0 bases from J, with 15 bases between. CDR1 is SGHTS and CDR2 is YDEGEE in the germline V gene. The CDR3 is 17 amino acids. CDR3 sequence reads: CASSLGVRTPTNYGYTF. The CDR3 DNA reads TGTGCCAGCAGCTTGGGGGTTCGGACACCGACTAACTATGGCTACACCTTC.

V is TRBV7-3 and J is TRBJ2-3, with 8 positions matching TRBD2. J was trimmed by 0 bases and V by 5 bases; bases with no gene match: 7. CDR1 and CDR2 from the germline V gene are SGHTA and FQGTGA. The CDR3 loop spans 16 amino acids. The CDR3 coding sequence is TGTGCCAGCAGCCCGAGCGGGGGACCTAGCACAGATACGCAGTATTTT. Its protein product is CASSPSGGPSTDTQYF.

The V and J genes are TRBV6-4 and TRBJ1-1, with 12 bases that match TRBD1. V shed 5 bases and J 4 bases; nucleotides not matched to a gene: 20. This CDR3 comprises 20 residues. From germline, CDR1 is MRHNA and CDR2 SNTAGT. The CDR3: CASSRKPVGTGGKMSTEAFF. CDR3 coding DNA: TGTGCCAGCAGTAGAAAACCAGTGGGGACAGGGGGCAAAATGAGCACTGAAGCTTTCTTT.